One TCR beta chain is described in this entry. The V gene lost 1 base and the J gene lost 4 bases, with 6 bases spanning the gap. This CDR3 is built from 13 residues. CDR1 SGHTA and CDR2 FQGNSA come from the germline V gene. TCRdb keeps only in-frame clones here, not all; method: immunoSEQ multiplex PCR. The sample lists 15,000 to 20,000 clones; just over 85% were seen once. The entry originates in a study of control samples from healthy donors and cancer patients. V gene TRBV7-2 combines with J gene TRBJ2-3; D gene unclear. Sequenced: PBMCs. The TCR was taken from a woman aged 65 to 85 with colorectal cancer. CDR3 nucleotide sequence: TGTGCCAGCAGCTTAGTAACCGCAGATACGCAGTATTTT. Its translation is CASSLVTADTQYF.